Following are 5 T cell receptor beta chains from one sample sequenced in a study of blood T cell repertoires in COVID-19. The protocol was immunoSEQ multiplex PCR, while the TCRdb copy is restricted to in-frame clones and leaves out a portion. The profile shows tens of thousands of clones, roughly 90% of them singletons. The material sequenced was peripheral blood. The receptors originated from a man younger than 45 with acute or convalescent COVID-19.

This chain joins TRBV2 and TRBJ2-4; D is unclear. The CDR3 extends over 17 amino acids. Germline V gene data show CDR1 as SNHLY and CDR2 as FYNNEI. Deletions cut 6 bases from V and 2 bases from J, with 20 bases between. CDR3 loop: CASRGNVISGPKNIQYF. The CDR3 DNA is TGTGCCAGCAGAGGCAACGTTATTTCAGGTCCCAAAAACATTCAGTACTTC.

The CDR3 bases are TGTGCCACCAGCAGAGGACCTGGACAGGAGACCGGGTACGAGCAGTACTTC. It codes for CATSRGPGQETGYEQYF. This chain uses TRBV15 with TRBJ2-7, with TRBD1 matching over 7 bases. The junction had 13 bases not matched to a gene; V was cut back by 1 base and J by 4 bases. The germline gives CDR1 LNHNV, CDR2 YYDKDF (reference sequence). This CDR3 has 17 amino acids.

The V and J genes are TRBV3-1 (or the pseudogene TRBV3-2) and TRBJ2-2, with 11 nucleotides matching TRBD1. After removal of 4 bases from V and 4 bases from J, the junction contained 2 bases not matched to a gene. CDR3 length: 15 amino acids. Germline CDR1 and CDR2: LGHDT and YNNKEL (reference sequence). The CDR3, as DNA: TGTGCCAGCAGCCGCGGGACAGGGGGCACCGGGGAGCTGTTTTTT. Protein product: CASSRGTGGTGELFF.

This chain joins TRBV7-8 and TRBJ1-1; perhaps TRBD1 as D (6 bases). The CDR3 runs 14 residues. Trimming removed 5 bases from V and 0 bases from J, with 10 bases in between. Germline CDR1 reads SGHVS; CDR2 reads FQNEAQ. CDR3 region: CASSPRGVNTEAFF. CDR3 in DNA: TGTGCCAGCAGCCCCAGGGGCGTGAACACTGAAGCTTTCTTT.

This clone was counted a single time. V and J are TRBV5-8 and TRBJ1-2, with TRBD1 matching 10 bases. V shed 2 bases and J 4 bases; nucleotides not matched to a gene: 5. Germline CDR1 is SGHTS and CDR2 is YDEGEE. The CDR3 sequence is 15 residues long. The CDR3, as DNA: TGTGCCAGCAGCTTAGTACGGACAGGGGGCTATGGCTACACCTTC. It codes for CASSLVRTGGYGYTF.